Presented here are 15 T cell receptor beta chains from one specimen sequenced in a study of graft-versus-host responses after intestinal transplantation. The assay was immunoSEQ multiplex PCR, and TCRdb's table has in-frame clones only and misses some. The data hold more than 95,000 clones, with 80% to 95% observed a single time. Their antigens are not known. Sample: unstimulated CD8+ T cells sorted from spleen or lymph node cells, taken before intestinal transplant. Every receptor here comes from a human donor who received an intestinal transplant.

Only one count was recorded for this clone. This chain connects TRBV5-5 to TRBJ2-7, with D possibly TRBD1 on 6 matching bases. The length of the CDR3 is 15 residues. The ends were cut back, 2 bases at V and 3 bases at J, with 15 bases in the middle. CDR1 is SGHKS, CDR2 YYEKEE, per germline (reference sequence). The CDR3 reads CASSFDRTHIYEQYF. The CDR3 DNA follows: TGTGCCAGCAGCTTTGACAGGACCCATATCTACGAGCAGTACTTC.

This clone was counted a single time. The chain joins TRBV4-1 to TRBJ1-5; D gene unclear. The CDR3 contains 14 residues. Per germline, CDR1 MGHRA and CDR2 YSYEKL. Trimming took off 0 bases at V and 7 bases at J, with 10 bases between the two ends. CDR3 nucleotides: TGCGCCAGCAGCCAAGAAGTGCGGGTCCAGCCCCAGCATTTT. Protein sequence: CASSQEVRVQPQHF.

The chain links TRBV5-1 to TRBJ2-2; 7 bases line up with TRBD1. This CDR3 contains 15 residues. Germline assignment: CDR1 SGHRS and CDR2 YFSETQ. V trimming: 0 bases; J trimming: 5 bases; junction bases outside the gene matches: 4. In DNA, the CDR3 is TGCGCCAGCAGCTTGGAAGGGGGCGCGACCGGGGAGCTGTTTTTT. Translating gives CASSLEGGATGELFF.

This sequence joins TRBV6-1 and TRBJ2-1; possibly TRBD1 for D (5 bases). Germline V lookup: CDR1 MNHNS, CDR2 SASEGT. The CDR3 totals 15 residues. Trimming cost V 3 bases and J 11 bases, with 20 bases left between them. The CDR3: CASSEGLNDGSQQFF. Written as DNA, the CDR3 is TGTGCCAGCAGTGAGGGGCTCAACGACGGATCCCAGCAGTTCTTC.

The genes are TRBV11-2 and TRBJ1-1, with 11 bases matching TRBD1. Germline V CDR1 and CDR2: SGHAT, FQNNGV. This CDR3 comprises 18 residues. With 1 base clipped from V and 8 bases from J, the junction kept 15 bases outside the gene matches. This CDR3 is CASSLGRGSDRGLSEAFF. CDR3 in DNA: TGTGCCAGCAGCTTAGGCAGGGGTTCGGACAGGGGGCTTTCGGAAGCTTTCTTT. The full variable domain, in which reference TRBV11-2 and TRBJ1-1 provide the parts outside the CDR3, is EAGVAQSPRYKIIEKRQSVAFWCNPISGHATLYWYQQILGQGPKLLIQFQNNGVVDDSQLPKDRFSAERLKGVDSTLKIQPAKLEDSAVYLCASSLGRGSDRGLSEAFFGQGTRLTVV.

This clone occurred once. This sequence joins TRBV2 and TRBJ1-1, with 10 bases fitting TRBD1. The CDR3 consists of 13 residues. Germline CDR1 is SNHLY and CDR2 is FYNNEI. Trimming took 8 bases from V and 7 from J; bases not matched to a gene: 7. Here the CDR3 DNA reads TGTGCCAGCCTGGGGACAGGGGCAATTGAAGCTTTCTTT. This encodes CASLGTGAIEAFF. Together with reference TRBV2 and TRBJ1-1, the CDR3 gives the full variable domain: EPEVTQTPSHQVTQMGQEVILRCVPISNHLYFYWYRQILGQKVEFLVSFYNNEISEKSEIFDDQFSVERPDGSNFTLKIRSTKLEDSAMYFCASLGTGAIEAFFGQGTRLTVV.

The gene calls are TRBV14 and TRBJ1-2; D call uncertain. This CDR3 contains 13 residues. V was pared by 4 bases and J by 7 bases, with 13 bases between. The germline gives CDR1 SGHDN, CDR2 FVKESK. The CDR3 is CASSRSRAFGYTF. In DNA, the CDR3 is TGTGCCAGCAGCCGTTCCCGGGCCTTTGGCTACACCTTC. The whole variable domain, filled in from reference TRBV14 and TRBJ1-2, reads EAGVTQFPSHSVIEKGQTVTLRCDPISGHDNLYWYRRVMGKEIKFLLHFVKESKQDESGMPNNRFLAERTGGTYSTLKVQPAELEDSGVYFCASSRSRAFGYTFGSGTRLTVV.

V usage is TRBV13 and J usage is TRBJ1-4; possibly TRBD1 for D (6 bases). The CDR3 is 12 residues long. Germline assignment: CDR1 PRHDT and CDR2 FYEKMQ (reference sequence). V was trimmed by 5 bases and J by 12 bases, leaving 13 bases between them. Here the CDR3 reads CASSQGWDQLFF. The DNA of the CDR3 is TGTGCCAGCAGCCAGGGGTGGGACCAACTGTTTTTT.

This rearrangement joins TRBV7-9 to TRBJ2-3; D gene ambiguous. Trimming shortened V by 3 bases and J by 6 bases, and 7 bases separated the two germline ends. The length of the CDR3 is 12 residues. Germline V gene lookup returns CDR1 SEHNR and CDR2 FQNEAQ (reference sequence). CDR3 residues: CASSFEWDTQYF. In DNA, the CDR3 is TGTGCCAGCAGCTTTGAATGGGATACGCAGTATTTT. The full variable domain, completed using reference TRBV7-9 and TRBJ2-3, is DTGVSQNPRHKITKRGQNVTFRCDPISEHNRLYWYRQTLGQGPEFLTYFQNEAQLEKSRLLSDRFSAERPKGSFSTLEIQRTEQGDSAMYLCASSFEWDTQYFGPGTRLTVL.

This rearrangement joins TRBV9 to TRBJ1-5, with a weak D call TRBD1 (6 bases). The CDR3 is made up of 15 amino acids. Germline V lookup: CDR1 SGDLS, CDR2 YYNGEE. Trimming pared 4 bases from V and 4 bases from J, leaving 15 bases between. In DNA, the CDR3 is TGTGCCAGCAGCAATACAGGGTCATTAAATCAGCCCCAGCATTTT. Its translation is CASSNTGSLNQPQHF. The full variable domain, with the rest looked up from reference TRBV9 and TRBJ1-5, is DSGVTQTPKHLITATGQRVTLRCSPRSGDLSVYWYQQSLDQGLQFLIQYYNGEERAKGNILERFSAQQFPDLHSELNLSSLELGDSALYFCASSNTGSLNQPQHFGDGTRLSIL.

The rearrangement links TRBV2 to TRBJ2-5; D unclear. Trimming stripped 6 bases from V and 2 bases from J, with 7 bases between. Germline CDR1 and CDR2: SNHLY and FYNNEI. The CDR3 contains 12 residues. As DNA, the CDR3 is TGTGCCAGCAGGGCCAGACAAGAGACCCAGTACTTC. Amino acids: CASRARQETQYF.

CDR3: CASSAQGINGYTF. The CDR3 DNA sequence: TGTGCCAGCAGTGCCCAAGGGATAAATGGCTACACCTTC. This sequence joins TRBV25-1 and TRBJ1-2, with D uncertain. The CDR3 covers 13 residues. Germline V gives CDR1 MGHDK, CDR2 SYGVNS. The V and J ends lost 4 bases and 6 bases respectively, with 12 bases between them.

A word on this clone: The same CDR3 also results from other DNA sequences found in this sample. The CDR3 spells CASSAGQGYNEQFF. CDR3 DNA sequence: TGTGCCAGCAGTGCGGGACAAGGTTACAATGAGCAGTTCTTC. V and J are TRBV2 and TRBJ2-1; possibly TRBD1 for D (6 bases). From germline, CDR1 is SNHLY and CDR2 FYNNEI. The V end was cut by 4 bases, the J end by 4 bases, with 11 bases between. The CDR3 sequence is 14 residues long. Using reference TRBV2 and TRBJ2-1 for the parts outside the CDR3, the full variable domain is EPEVTQTPSHQVTQMGQEVILRCVPISNHLYFYWYRQILGQKVEFLVSFYNNEISEKSEIFDDQFSVERPDGSNFTLKIRSTKLEDSAMYFCASSAGQGYNEQFFGPGTRLTVL.

The V and J genes are TRBV7-8 and TRBJ2-7, with 9 bases lining up with TRBD1. In germline, CDR1 is SGHVS, CDR2 FQNEAQ. CDR3 length equals 14 residues. V trimming: 6 bases; J trimming: 6 bases; junction bases outside the gene matches: 9. The CDR3 DNA follows: TGTGCCAGCAGAGAGGGACAGGGAAGGACCGAGCAGTACTTC. Residues: CASREGQGRTEQYF.

The chain has TRBV5-1 and TRBJ1-2, with D uncertain. Germline CDR1 is SGHRS and CDR2 is YFSETQ. The CDR3 covers 13 residues. Trimming removed 5 bases from V and 8 bases from J, with 16 bases in between. CDR3 amino acids: CASRIFPRGGYTF. As DNA, the CDR3 is TGCGCCAGCAGGATATTCCCTCGCGGGGGCTACACCTTC. Filled out from reference TRBV5-1 and TRBJ1-2, the complete variable domain reads KAGVTQTPRYLIKTRGQQVTLSCSPISGHRSVSWYQQTPGQGLQFLFEYFSETQRNKGNFPGRFSGRQFSNSRSEMNVSTLELGDSALYLCASRIFPRGGYTFGSGTRLTVV.